This T cell receptor (beta chain) was sequenced during a study of T cell responses to AZD1222 COVID-19 vaccine. Points from the study as a whole: All repertoire sampling was performed exclusively after the peak T cell response. Clonal diversity was possibly underestimated; the donors were predominantly white British and more often female. Recipients of AZD1222 seropositive at baseline numbered only 6 or 7. Two doses of AZD1222 preceded a rise in Spike-specific TCR breadth and depth.

Profiled with immunoSEQ multiplex PCR; TCRdb holds only in-frame clones, not every one. The repertoire consists of roughly 40,000 clones, with 88% occurring once and the leading ten covering approximately 25%. As for this clone: Its antigen is undetermined.

The CDR3 consists of 14 residues. V was pared by 6 bases and J by 7 bases, with 8 bases of the junction left unmatched. Germline V gives CDR1 SNHLY, CDR2 FYNNEI. The clonotype was recovered from an adult who received the AZD1222 COVID-19 vaccine. This chain joins TRBV2 and TRBJ1-2; the match to TRBD1 covers 10 bases. This specimen was peripheral blood, taken 28 days after the second AZD1222 dose. This CDR3 reads CASRATGGFSGYTF. The CDR3, as DNA: TGTGCCAGCAGGGCGACAGGGGGCTTCTCTGGCTACACCTTC.